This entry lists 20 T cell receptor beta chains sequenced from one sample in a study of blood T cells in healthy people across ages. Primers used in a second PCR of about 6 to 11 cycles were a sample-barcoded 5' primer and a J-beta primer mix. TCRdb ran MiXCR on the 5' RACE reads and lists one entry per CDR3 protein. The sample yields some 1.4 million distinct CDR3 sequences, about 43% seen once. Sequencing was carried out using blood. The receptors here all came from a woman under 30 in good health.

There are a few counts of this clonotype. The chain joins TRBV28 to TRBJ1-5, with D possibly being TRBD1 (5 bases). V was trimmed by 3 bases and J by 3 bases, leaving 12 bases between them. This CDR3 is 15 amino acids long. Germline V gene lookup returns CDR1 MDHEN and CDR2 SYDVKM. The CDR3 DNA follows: TGTGCCAGCAGTTTTCCCCGAGGGGACAATCAGCCCCAGCATTTT. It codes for CASSFPRGDNQPQHF.

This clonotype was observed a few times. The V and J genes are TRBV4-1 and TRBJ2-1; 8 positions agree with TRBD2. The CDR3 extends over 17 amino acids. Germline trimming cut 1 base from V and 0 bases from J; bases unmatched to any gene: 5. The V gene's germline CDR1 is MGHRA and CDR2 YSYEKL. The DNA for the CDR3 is TGCGCCAGCAGCCAAGCGATCGGGGGGGCCTCCTACAATGAGCAGTTCTTC. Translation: CASSQAIGGASYNEQFF.

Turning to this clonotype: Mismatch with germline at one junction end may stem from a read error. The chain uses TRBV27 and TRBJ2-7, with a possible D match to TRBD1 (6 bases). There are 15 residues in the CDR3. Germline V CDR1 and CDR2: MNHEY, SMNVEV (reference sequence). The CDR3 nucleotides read TGTGCCAGCAGTTTAAAGGACAGTGGCCCTTACGAGCTGTACTTC. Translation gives CASSLKDSGPYELYF.

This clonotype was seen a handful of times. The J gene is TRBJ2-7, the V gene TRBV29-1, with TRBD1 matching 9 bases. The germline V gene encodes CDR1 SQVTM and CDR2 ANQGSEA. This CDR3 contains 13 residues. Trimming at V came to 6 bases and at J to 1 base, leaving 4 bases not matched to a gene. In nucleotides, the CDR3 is TGCAGCGTCTGGACAGGGGATTCCTACGAGCAGTACTTC. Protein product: CSVWTGDSYEQYF.

The CDR3 here is CASSFLLPMGEQYF. The CDR3 nucleotides are TGTGCCAGCAGTTTCCTTCTCCCGATGGGCGAGCAGTACTTC. The chain carries TRBV28 and TRBJ2-5; D is ambiguous. The J call may be in error: the DNA end matches TRBJ2-7 better. This CDR3 contains 14 residues. CDR1 is MDHEN, CDR2 SYDVKM, per germline.

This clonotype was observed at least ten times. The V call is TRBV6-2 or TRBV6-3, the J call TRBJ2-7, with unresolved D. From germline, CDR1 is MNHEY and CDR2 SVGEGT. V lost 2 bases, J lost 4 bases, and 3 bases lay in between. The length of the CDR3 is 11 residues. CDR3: CASSYEYEQYF. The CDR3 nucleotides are TGTGCCAGCAGTTACGAATACGAGCAGTACTTC.

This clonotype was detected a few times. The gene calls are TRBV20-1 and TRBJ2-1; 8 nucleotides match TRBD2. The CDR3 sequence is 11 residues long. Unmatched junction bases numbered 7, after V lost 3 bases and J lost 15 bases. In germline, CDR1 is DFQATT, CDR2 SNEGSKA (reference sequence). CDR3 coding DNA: TGCAGTGCTAGCTTTAGCGGGAAGGCGTTCTTC. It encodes CSASFSGKAFF.

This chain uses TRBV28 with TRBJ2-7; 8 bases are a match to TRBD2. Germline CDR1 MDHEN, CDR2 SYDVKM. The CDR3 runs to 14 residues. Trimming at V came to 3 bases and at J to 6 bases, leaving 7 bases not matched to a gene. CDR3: CASSFPSGRGEQYF. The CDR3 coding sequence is TGTGCCAGCAGTTTCCCGAGCGGGAGAGGCGAGCAGTACTTC.

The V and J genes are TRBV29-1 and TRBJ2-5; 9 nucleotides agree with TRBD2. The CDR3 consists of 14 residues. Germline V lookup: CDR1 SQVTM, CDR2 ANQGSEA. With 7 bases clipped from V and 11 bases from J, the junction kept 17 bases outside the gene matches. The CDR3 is CSGLGTSLYNEQYF. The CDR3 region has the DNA TGCAGCGGCCTCGGGACTAGCCTATACAATGAGCAGTACTTC.

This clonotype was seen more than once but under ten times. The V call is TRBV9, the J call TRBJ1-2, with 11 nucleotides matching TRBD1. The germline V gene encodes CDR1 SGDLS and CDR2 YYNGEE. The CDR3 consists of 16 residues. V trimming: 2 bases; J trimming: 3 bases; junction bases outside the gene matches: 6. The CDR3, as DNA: TGTGCCAGCAGCGTTGGGACAGGGGGTACGGACTATGGCTACACCTTC. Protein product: CASSVGTGGTDYGYTF. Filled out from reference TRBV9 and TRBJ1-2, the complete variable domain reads DSGVTQTPKHLITATGQRVTLRCSPRSGDLSVYWYQQSLDQGLQFLIQYYNGEERAKGNILERFSAQQFPDLHSELNLSSLELGDSALYFCASSVGTGGTDYGYTFGSGTRLTVV.

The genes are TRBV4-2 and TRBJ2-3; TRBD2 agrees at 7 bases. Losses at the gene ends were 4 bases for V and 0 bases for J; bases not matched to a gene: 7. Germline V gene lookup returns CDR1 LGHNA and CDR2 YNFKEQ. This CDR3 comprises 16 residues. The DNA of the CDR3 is TGTGCCAGCAGCCCCAACCAGGGAGGGAGCACAGATACGCAGTATTTT. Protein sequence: CASSPNQGGSTDTQYF.

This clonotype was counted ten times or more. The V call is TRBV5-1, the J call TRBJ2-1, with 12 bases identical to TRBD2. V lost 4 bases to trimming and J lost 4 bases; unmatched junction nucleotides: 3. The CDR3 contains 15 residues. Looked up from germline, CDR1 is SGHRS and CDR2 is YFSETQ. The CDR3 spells CASSVGLAGYNEQFF. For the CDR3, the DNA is TGCGCCAGCAGCGTGGGACTAGCGGGTTACAATGAGCAGTTCTTC. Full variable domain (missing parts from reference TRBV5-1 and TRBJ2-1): KAGVTQTPRYLIKTRGQQVTLSCSPISGHRSVSWYQQTPGQGLQFLFEYFSETQRNKGNFPGRFSGRQFSNSRSEMNVSTLELGDSALYLCASSVGLAGYNEQFFGPGTRLTVL.

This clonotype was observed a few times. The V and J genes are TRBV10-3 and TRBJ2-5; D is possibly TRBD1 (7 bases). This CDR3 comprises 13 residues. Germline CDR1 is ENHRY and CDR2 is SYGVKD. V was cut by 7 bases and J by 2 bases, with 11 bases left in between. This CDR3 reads CAIKSGGQETQYF. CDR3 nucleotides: TGTGCCATCAAGTCAGGGGGGCAAGAGACCCAGTACTTC.

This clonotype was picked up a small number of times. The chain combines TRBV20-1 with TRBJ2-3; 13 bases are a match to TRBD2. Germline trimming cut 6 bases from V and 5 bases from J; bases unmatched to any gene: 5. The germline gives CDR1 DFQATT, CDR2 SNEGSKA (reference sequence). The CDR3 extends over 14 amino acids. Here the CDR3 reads CSADRLAGGDTQYF. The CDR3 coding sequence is TGCAGTGCCGATCGACTAGCGGGAGGAGATACGCAGTATTTT.

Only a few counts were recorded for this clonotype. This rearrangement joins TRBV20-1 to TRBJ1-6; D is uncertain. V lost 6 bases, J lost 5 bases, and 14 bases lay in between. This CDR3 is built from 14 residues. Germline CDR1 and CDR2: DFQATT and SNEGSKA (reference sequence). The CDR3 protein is CSANKPGDNSPLHF. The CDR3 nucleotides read TGCAGTGCAAACAAACCCGGGGATAATTCACCCCTCCACTTT.

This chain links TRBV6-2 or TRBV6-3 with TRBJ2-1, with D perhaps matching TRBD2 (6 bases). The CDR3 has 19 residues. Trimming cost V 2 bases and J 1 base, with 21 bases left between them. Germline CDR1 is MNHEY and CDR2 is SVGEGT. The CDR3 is CASSYRWASAIPSYNEQFF. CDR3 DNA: TGTGCCAGCAGTTACAGGTGGGCTAGCGCCATTCCTTCCTACAATGAGCAGTTCTTC.

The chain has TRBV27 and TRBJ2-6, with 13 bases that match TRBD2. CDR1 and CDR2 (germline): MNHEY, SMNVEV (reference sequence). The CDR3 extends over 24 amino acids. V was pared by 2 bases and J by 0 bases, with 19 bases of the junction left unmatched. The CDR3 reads CASSLRPTWGLAGLANSGANVLTF. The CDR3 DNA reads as TGTGCCAGCAGTTTAAGACCAACTTGGGGACTAGCGGGGCTAGCAAACTCTGGGGCCAACGTCCTGACTTTC.

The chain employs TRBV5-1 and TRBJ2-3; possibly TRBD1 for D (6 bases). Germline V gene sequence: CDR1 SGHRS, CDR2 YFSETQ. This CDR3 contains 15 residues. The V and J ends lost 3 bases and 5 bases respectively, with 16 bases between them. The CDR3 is CASSSATDSVDTQYF. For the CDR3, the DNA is TGCGCCAGCAGCTCGGCAACGGACAGTGTAGATACGCAGTATTTT.

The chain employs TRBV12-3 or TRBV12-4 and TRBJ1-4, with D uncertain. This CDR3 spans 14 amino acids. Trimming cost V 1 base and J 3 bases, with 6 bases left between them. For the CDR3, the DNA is TGTGCCAGCAGTTTAGGACCCCCTAATGAAAAACTGTTTTTT. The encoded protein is CASSLGPPNEKLFF.

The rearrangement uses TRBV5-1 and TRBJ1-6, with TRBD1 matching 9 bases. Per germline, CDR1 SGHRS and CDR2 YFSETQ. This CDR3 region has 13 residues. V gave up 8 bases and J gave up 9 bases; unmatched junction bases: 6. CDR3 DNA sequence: TGCGCCAGTCGGGGACAGGGCGGTTCACCCCTCCACTTT. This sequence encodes CASRGQGGSPLHF.